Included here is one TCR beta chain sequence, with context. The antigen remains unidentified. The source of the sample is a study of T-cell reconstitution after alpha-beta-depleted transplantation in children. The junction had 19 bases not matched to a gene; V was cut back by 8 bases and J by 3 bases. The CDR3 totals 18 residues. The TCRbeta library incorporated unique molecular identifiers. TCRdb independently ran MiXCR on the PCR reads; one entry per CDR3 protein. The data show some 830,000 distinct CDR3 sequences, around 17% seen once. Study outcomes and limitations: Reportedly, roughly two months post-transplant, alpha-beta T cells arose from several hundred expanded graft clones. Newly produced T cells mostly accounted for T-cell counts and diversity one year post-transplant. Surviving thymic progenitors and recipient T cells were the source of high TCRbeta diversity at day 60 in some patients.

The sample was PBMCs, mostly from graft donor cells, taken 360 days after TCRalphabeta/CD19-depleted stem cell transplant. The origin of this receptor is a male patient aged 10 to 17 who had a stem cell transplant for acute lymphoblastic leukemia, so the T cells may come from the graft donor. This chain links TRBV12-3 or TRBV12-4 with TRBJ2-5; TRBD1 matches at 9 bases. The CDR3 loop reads CASCRRITGTGREETQYF. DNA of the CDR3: TGTGCCAGCTGCCGACGAATAACCGGGACAGGGCGAGAAGAGACCCAGTACTTC.